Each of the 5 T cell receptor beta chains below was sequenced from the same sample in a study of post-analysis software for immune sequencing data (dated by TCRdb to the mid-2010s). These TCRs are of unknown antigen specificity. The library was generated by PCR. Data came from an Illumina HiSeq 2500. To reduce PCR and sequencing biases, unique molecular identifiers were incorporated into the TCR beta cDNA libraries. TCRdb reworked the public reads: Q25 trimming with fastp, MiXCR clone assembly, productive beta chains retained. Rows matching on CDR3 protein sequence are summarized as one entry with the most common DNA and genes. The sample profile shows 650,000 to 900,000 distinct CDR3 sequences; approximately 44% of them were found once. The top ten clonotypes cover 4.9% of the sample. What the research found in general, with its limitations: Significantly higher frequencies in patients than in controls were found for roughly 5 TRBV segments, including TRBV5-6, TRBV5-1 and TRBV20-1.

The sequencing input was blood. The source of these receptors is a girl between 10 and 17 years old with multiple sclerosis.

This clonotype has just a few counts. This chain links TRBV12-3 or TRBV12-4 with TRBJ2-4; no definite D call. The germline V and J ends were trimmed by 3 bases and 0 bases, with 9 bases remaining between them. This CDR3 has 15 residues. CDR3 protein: CASSLTIVAKNIQYF. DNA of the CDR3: TGTGCCAGCAGTTTGACAATCGTAGCCAAAAACATTCAGTACTTC.

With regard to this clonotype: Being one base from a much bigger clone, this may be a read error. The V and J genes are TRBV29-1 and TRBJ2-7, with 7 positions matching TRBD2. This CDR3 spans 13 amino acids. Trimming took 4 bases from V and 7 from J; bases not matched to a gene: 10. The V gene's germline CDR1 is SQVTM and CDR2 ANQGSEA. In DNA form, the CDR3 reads TGCAGCGTTGGGGGGGACTACTGGGTTGAGCAGTACTTC. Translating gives CSVGGDYWVEQYF.

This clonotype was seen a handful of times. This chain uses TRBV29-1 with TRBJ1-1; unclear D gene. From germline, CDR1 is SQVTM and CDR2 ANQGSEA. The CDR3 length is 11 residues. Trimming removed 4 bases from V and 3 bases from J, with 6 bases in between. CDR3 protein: CSVGRDTEAFF. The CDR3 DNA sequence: TGCAGCGTTGGCAGAGACACTGAAGCTTTCTTT.

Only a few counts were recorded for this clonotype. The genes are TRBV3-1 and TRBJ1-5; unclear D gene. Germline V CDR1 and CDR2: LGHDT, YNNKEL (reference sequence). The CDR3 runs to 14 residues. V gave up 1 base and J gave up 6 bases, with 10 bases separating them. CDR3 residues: CASSQGGVRQPQHF. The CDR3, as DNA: TGTGCCAGCAGCCAAGGTGGGGTCCGTCAGCCCCAGCATTTT.

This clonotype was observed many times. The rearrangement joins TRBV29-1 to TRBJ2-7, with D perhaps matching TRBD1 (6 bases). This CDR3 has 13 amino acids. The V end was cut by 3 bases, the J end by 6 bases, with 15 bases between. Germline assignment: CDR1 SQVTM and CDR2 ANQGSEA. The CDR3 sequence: CSVEGFVGGEQYF. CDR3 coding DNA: TGCAGCGTTGAGGGGTTCGTAGGGGGCGAGCAGTACTTC.